Listed below are T cell receptor beta chains from one sample, sequenced in a study of T cell responses to AZD1222 COVID-19 vaccine. Clones were read by immunoSEQ multiplex PCR, and TCRdb kept only the in-frame ones, dropping some. Of about 170,000 clones listed, approximately 88% are singletons. The specimen was peripheral blood, collected 28 days after the second AZD1222 dose. Every receptor here comes from an adult who received the AZD1222 COVID-19 vaccine. Both conserved end residues are part of each CDR3. The D gene is left open where the match is weak.

TRBV19	TRBJ2-1	.	CASSQGQREQFF
TRBV3-1/TRBV3-2	TRBJ1-2	TRBD1	CASSQADRGSNGYTF
TRBV6-1	TRBJ2-7	.	CASSDTRGSYEQYF
TRBV10-3	TRBJ1-1	TRBD1	CATGQGAGDTEAFF
TRBV4-1	TRBJ1-3	TRBD1	CASSHLTGEEGNTIYF
TRBV28	TRBJ1-4	.	CASSLGEKLFF
TRBV19	TRBJ2-2	.	CASSIEVQGKNTGELFF
TRBV6-5	TRBJ2-5	.	CASITRVGGTQYF
TRBV5-4	TRBJ1-4	.	CASSSPTEFNEKLFF
TRBV2	TRBJ2-7	TRBD1	CASSLGDRGLYEQYF
TRBV5-6	TRBJ1-6	.	CASSLDIIGTPLHF
TRBV10-3	TRBJ1-2	.	CAIEGTTGYGYTF
TRBV21-1	TRBJ1-1	.	CASSPMGVLGDTEAFF
TRBV4-3	TRBJ1-1	.	CASSVGLSNTEAFF
TRBV19	TRBJ2-7	.	CASSFRASAFREQYF
TRBV3-1/TRBV3-2	TRBJ2-2	.	CASSHQYVNGELFF
TRBV18	TRBJ1-1	.	CASSPTYIEAFF
TRBV6-2/TRBV6-3	TRBJ2-7	.	CASSYSKLGSYEQYF
TRBV5-1	TRBJ1-2	.	CASSLDQARGGYTF
TRBV7-2	TRBJ2-5	.	CASNPRTGSLETQYF
TRBV11-1	TRBJ2-1	TRBD2	CASSLGLAGGVEQFF
TRBV9	TRBJ2-7	.	CASSVSSQGRIYEQYF
TRBV9	TRBJ1-1	.	CASSVLGPLNTEAFF
TRBV9	TRBJ2-2	.	CASSVDYRSTGELFF
TRBV2	TRBJ2-7	.	CASSLQGDTRSYEQYF
TRBV6-5	TRBJ1-1	.	CASSYYGAGEAFF
TRBV5-4	TRBJ1-2	TRBD1	CASSSKTGGRYGYTF
TRBV19	TRBJ1-2	.	CASRSVGSYGYTF
TRBV29-1	TRBJ2-3	TRBD2	CSVSGGAGDTQYF
TRBV7-2	TRBJ1-1	.	CASSLAWGGGEAFF
TRBV27	TRBJ2-3	.	CASSLNRISTDTQYF
TRBV6-5	TRBJ2-7	.	CASRKTSGYEQYF